This T cell receptor beta chain was retrieved from a study of control samples from healthy donors and cancer patients. Produced via immunoSEQ multiplex PCR; TCRdb's table is partial and in-frame only. Seen here are about 120,000 clones, more than 80% observed once, and the top ten hold about 1%. In germline, CDR1 is SNHLY, CDR2 FYNNEI. The CDR3 has 11 residues. V lost 4 bases and J 6 bases, leaving 6 bases between the germline ends. Sequenced input: PBMCs. The sequence was collected from a woman aged 45 to 65 with colorectal cancer. J is TRBJ1-2 and V is TRBV2; D gene ambiguous. CDR3 sequence (DNA): TGTGCCAGCAGTGTGACGGATGGCTACACCTTC. Translation: CASSVTDGYTF.